These 15 T cell receptor beta chains share one sample of origin, sequenced in a study of human T cells and chemical hapten exposure. Time point here: patch test 1, 2 weeks after DPC sensitization. Treatment described: therapeutic diphenylcyclopropenone sensitization with weekly scalp DPC. TCRdb analysed the RACE reads with MiXCR anew, one entry per CDR3 protein. This sample carries 150,000 to 200,000 distinct CDR3 sequences, 20% to 25% of them seen once, and the ten largest clones take roughly 6.7%. The material was whole blood, obtained in connection with sensitization to the hapten diphenylcyclopropenone (DPC). Receptors were obtained from a woman aged 45-65 years with alopecia areata. Some clones in this sample may be carry-over from other donors' samples.

This chain joins TRBV7-2 and TRBJ2-1; the match to TRBD2 covers 7 bases. V lost 5 bases and J lost 5; bases outside the gene matches: 6. The germline gives CDR1 SGHTA, CDR2 FQGNSA. The CDR3 consists of 14 residues. The CDR3 DNA is TGTGCCAGCAGCCAGTCCGGGACTAACAATGAGCAGTTCTTC. Its protein is CASSQSGTNNEQFF.

This chain joins TRBV6-2 or TRBV6-3 and TRBJ2-1; 10 bases are shared with TRBD2. With V trimmed by 4 bases and J by 3 bases, 9 bases remained unmatched. The CDR3 is 17 residues long. Germline values: CDR1 MNHEY, CDR2 SVGEGT. CDR3 bases: TGTGCCAGCAGTTCACATAAACTAGCGGGACGCTACAATGAGCAGTTCTTC. Amino acid sequence: CASSSHKLAGRYNEQFF.

This clonotype was counted many times. The rearrangement uses TRBV7-8 and TRBJ2-5; D not certain. V lost 2 bases and J lost 0, with 7 bases in between. This CDR3 spans 14 amino acids. Germline values: CDR1 SGHVS, CDR2 FQNEAQ. CDR3 coding DNA: TGTGCCAGCAGCTTATCTACCTACCAAGAGACCCAGTACTTC. Its translation: CASSLSTYQETQYF.

This chain joins TRBV5-1 and TRBJ2-3; 12 nucleotides align to TRBD2. Looked up from germline, CDR1 is SGHRS and CDR2 is YFSETQ. V shed 2 bases and J 3 bases; nucleotides not matched to a gene: 4. The CDR3 loop spans 16 amino acids. The CDR3 region has the DNA TGCGCCAGCAGCTTCAGGACTAGCGGGAAAACAGATACGCAGTATTTT. This codes for CASSFRTSGKTDTQYF.

The chain is built from TRBV12-3 or TRBV12-4 and TRBJ1-4; TRBD1 matches 8 bases. V lost 5 bases to trimming and J lost 5 bases; unmatched junction nucleotides: 4. This CDR3 has 14 residues. The CDR3 loop is CASSEDRANEKLFF. The CDR3, as DNA: TGTGCCAGCAGTGAGGACAGGGCCAATGAAAAACTGTTTTTT.

Sample share makes this clonotype medium-sized. The chain is built from TRBV2 and TRBJ1-1; a weak D match, TRBD1 (5 bases). Trimming left V 3 bases short and J 8 bases short, with 13 bases between. The CDR3 extends over 13 amino acids. The V gene's germline CDR1 is SNHLY and CDR2 FYNNEI. The CDR3 DNA reads TGTGCCAGCAGTGACGGGACGCCCAACGAAGCTTTCTTT. Protein sequence: CASSDGTPNEAFF. Supplemented by reference TRBV2 and TRBJ1-1, the full variable domain reads EPEVTQTPSHQVTQMGQEVILRCVPISNHLYFYWYRQILGQKVEFLVSFYNNEISEKSEIFDDQFSVERPDGSNFTLKIRSTKLEDSAMYFCASSDGTPNEAFFGQGTRLTVV.

This clonotype was found many times. V is TRBV7-2 and J is TRBJ2-1, with 10 bases fitting TRBD2. V shed 4 bases and J 10 bases; nucleotides not matched to a gene: 10. Germline CDR1 and CDR2: SGHTA and FQGNSA. This CDR3 contains 15 residues. In DNA form, the CDR3 reads TGTGCCAGCAGCTCGAACTTACTAGCGGGGAGCGAGCAGTTCTTC. This gives the protein CASSSNLLAGSEQFF. The full variable domain, completed using reference TRBV7-2 and TRBJ2-1, is GAGVSQSPSNKVTEKGKDVELRCDPISGHTALYWYRQSLGQGLEFLIYFQGNSAPDKSGLPSDRFSAERTGGSVSTLTIQRTQQEDSAVYLCASSSNLLAGSEQFFGPGTRLTVL.

This clonotype occurred a few times. CDR3 loop: CASSLGSYTEAFF. The CDR3 coding sequence is TGTGCCAGCAGCTTGGGAAGTTACACTGAAGCTTTCTTT. This chain joins TRBV7-9 and TRBJ1-1; no reliable D call. The CDR3 spans 13 residues. The germline V gene has CDR1 SEHNR and CDR2 FQNEAQ (reference sequence). V lost 3 bases and J 3 bases, leaving 8 bases between the germline ends.

This clonotype appeared a few times. The rearrangement joins TRBV5-1 to TRBJ2-5; the match to TRBD2 covers 12 bases. CDR3 length equals 16 residues. V lost 4 bases and J lost 1; bases outside the gene matches: 5. Germline V lookup: CDR1 SGHRS, CDR2 YFSETQ. The CDR3 protein is CASSPRLAGAQETQYF. The CDR3 DNA follows: TGCGCCAGCAGCCCACGACTAGCGGGAGCCCAAGAGACCCAGTACTTC.

This clonotype was counted a few times. The chain couples TRBV15 to TRBJ2-2, with 7 bases lining up with TRBD1. The germline CDR1 and CDR2 sequences are LNHNV and YYDKDF (reference sequence). J lost 6 bases, V lost 5 bases, and 9 bases had no gene match. This CDR3 contains 15 residues. CDR3 in amino acids: CATSPSGQIAGELFF. CDR3 coding DNA: TGTGCCACCAGCCCCTCGGGACAGATCGCCGGGGAGCTGTTTTTT.

The chain carries TRBV6-1 and TRBJ1-4, with TRBD1 identical over 11 bases. The CDR3 runs 14 residues. Germline V gene sequence: CDR1 MNHNS, CDR2 SASEGT. V lost 5 bases, J lost 8 bases, and 4 bases stayed unmatched. DNA of the CDR3: TGTGCCAGCAGTCCCCGGGACAGGGGGGAAAAACTGTTTTTT. Encoded protein: CASSPRDRGEKLFF.

The gene calls are TRBV5-1 and TRBJ2-2, with D uncertain. Germline V gives CDR1 SGHRS, CDR2 YFSETQ. The CDR3 has 13 residues. V was shortened by 5 bases and J by 1 base, with 6 bases between the two germline ends. The CDR3 protein is CASRWENTGELFF. The CDR3 DNA follows: TGCGCCAGCAGGTGGGAGAACACCGGGGAGCTGTTTTTT.

The chain carries TRBV27 and TRBJ1-5, with D maybe TRBD1 (5 bases). The germline V gene encodes CDR1 MNHEY and CDR2 SMNVEV (reference sequence). The CDR3 contains 14 residues. The V and J ends lost 6 bases and 7 bases respectively, with 16 bases between them. DNA of the CDR3: TGTGCCAGCAGACTCCCGGGGGAGGGACAGCCCCAGCATTTT. Encoded protein: CASRLPGEGQPQHF.

This chain uses TRBV7-2 with TRBJ2-1; no clear D. The CDR3 runs to 13 residues. The germline CDR1 and CDR2 sequences are SGHTA and FQGNSA. Trimming pared 3 bases from V and 3 bases from J, leaving 6 bases between. CDR3 nucleotides: TGTGCCAGCAGCTTCACATACTACAATGAGCAGTTCTTC. Its translation is CASSFTYYNEQFF. Variable domain in full (rest from reference TRBV7-2 and TRBJ2-1): GAGVSQSPSNKVTEKGKDVELRCDPISGHTALYWYRQSLGQGLEFLIYFQGNSAPDKSGLPSDRFSAERTGGSVSTLTIQRTQQEDSAVYLCASSFTYYNEQFFGPGTRLTVL.

The chain recombines TRBV7-3 with TRBJ2-7; D is unclear. The V end was cut by 5 bases, the J end by 6 bases, with 14 bases between. CDR1 and CDR2 (germline): SGHTA, FQGTGA. The CDR3 runs 13 residues. Here the CDR3 DNA reads TGTGCCAGCAGCCCCGACGGGTTAGGCGAGCAGTACTTC. Its protein is CASSPDGLGEQYF.